A single sample gave rise to the 10 T cell receptor beta chains below, sequenced in a study of graft-versus-host responses after intestinal transplantation. TCRdb's copy holds only in-frame clones and misses some; the assay was immunoSEQ multiplex PCR. The sample lists some 14,000 clones; 25% to 40% were seen once. Stimulators, 200,000 irradiated and violet-dye-labeled cells, were plated with 200,000 CFSE-labeled responder cells. Sample: alloreactive CD8+ T cells from a mixed lymphocyte reaction culture, taken before intestinal transplant. Subset denoted: CFSE-low proliferating T cells sorted from approximately six-day pre-transplant mixed lymphocyte reaction (GvH or HvG direction). Receptor source: a human patient who received an intestinal transplant.

The chain joins TRBV30 to TRBJ2-7; D is possibly TRBD1 (5 bases). Looked up from germline, CDR1 is GTSNPN and CDR2 is SVGIG (reference sequence). This CDR3 is built from 15 residues. V dropped 0 bases and J dropped 2 bases, with 14 bases sitting between them. The CDR3 DNA is TGTGCCTGGAGTGTTATGTCAGGGCGCGCCTACGAGCAGTACTTC. Protein product: CAWSVMSGRAYEQYF. The complete variable domain, with remaining parts taken from reference TRBV30 and TRBJ2-7, reads SQTIHQWPATLVQPVGSPLSLECTVEGTSNPNLYWYRQAAGRGLQLLFYSVGIGQISSEVPQNLSASRPQDRQFILSSKKLLLSDSGFYLCAWSVMSGRAYEQYFGPGTRLTVT.

The chain is built from TRBV6-1 and TRBJ1-1, with TRBD1 matching 8 bases. From germline, CDR1 is MNHNS and CDR2 SASEGT. With V trimmed by 6 bases and J by 0 bases, 6 bases remained unmatched. The length of the CDR3 is 15 residues. In nucleotides, the CDR3 is TGTGCCAGCAGGGGACGGACAGGGATGAACACTGAAGCTTTCTTT. Amino acids: CASRGRTGMNTEAFF.

This clone was counted between two and nine times. The chain is built from TRBV28 and TRBJ1-2; 10 positions match TRBD1. The V and J ends lost 6 bases and 4 bases, in that order; junction bases with no gene match: 8. The CDR3 runs to 15 residues. Germline CDR1 and CDR2: MDHEN and SYDVKM. In nucleotides, the CDR3 is TGTGCCAGCAGCGAAGACAGGGGGCTGGGCTATGGCTACACCTTC. This sequence encodes CASSEDRGLGYGYTF.

J is TRBJ2-2 and V is TRBV4-3; D is unclear. V gave up 0 bases and J gave up 1 base, with 6 bases separating them. Germline CDR1 and CDR2: LGHNA and YSLEER. The CDR3 length is 15 residues. CDR3 amino acids: CASSQDQWNTGELFF. The DNA for the CDR3 is TGCGCCAGCAGCCAAGATCAATGGAACACCGGGGAGCTGTTTTTT.

This clone has a handful of counts. The genes are TRBV30 and TRBJ2-3; the D is unclear. V was pared by 3 bases and J by 4 bases, with 14 bases between. This CDR3 has 14 amino acids. In germline, CDR1 is GTSNPN, CDR2 SVGIG (reference sequence). In DNA form, the CDR3 reads TGTGCCTGGAGCTACGTAAACGTCGCAGATACGCAGTATTTT. It specifies CAWSYVNVADTQYF.

V is TRBV4-3 and J is TRBJ1-2; 8 bases align to TRBD1. Germline-derived CDR1 and CDR2 are LGHNA and YSLEER. V dropped 0 bases and J dropped 3; count of bases not matched to a gene: 3. This CDR3 spans 15 amino acids. CDR3 bases: TGCGCCAGCAGCCAAGATTGGGGACAGGACTATGGCTACACCTTC. Translation gives CASSQDWGQDYGYTF.

The chain links TRBV7-9 to TRBJ2-5, with no clear D. The end of the DNA is better explained by TRBJ2-7, so the J call may be wrong. The CDR3 is 14 residues long. From germline, CDR1 is SEHNR and CDR2 FQNEAQ (reference sequence). CDR3 protein: CASSLEQNSHEQYF. CDR3 DNA: TGTGCCAGCAGCTTAGAACAGAATTCCCACGAGCAGTACTTC.

By its share, this clone is medium-sized. The chain carries TRBV19 and TRBJ1-5; 7 nucleotides match TRBD1. The V gene end was trimmed by 6 bases and the J gene end by 1 base; junction bases not matched to a gene: 6. The CDR3 is made up of 15 amino acids. Germline V CDR1 and CDR2: LNHDA, SQIVND (reference sequence). DNA for the CDR3: TGTGCCAGTAGAAGGGACAGTCCCAGCAATCAGCCCCAGCATTTT. It is translated as CASRRDSPSNQPQHF.

This chain uses TRBV5-1 with TRBJ2-7; D gene unclear. Per the germline V gene, CDR1 is SGHRS and CDR2 is YFSETQ. The germline V and J ends were trimmed by 0 bases and 4 bases, with 8 bases remaining between them. This CDR3 is built from 13 residues. CDR3 protein: CASSLAPGYEQYF. The CDR3 DNA follows: TGCGCCAGCAGCTTGGCCCCGGGTTACGAGCAGTACTTC.

The V call is TRBV27, the J call TRBJ2-2, with 7 bases that match TRBD1. Trimming removed 8 bases from V and 3 bases from J; junction bases left unmatched: 9. Per germline, CDR1 MNHEY and CDR2 SMNVEV (reference sequence). This CDR3 comprises 15 residues. CDR3 in amino acids: CASFKTGTDTGELFF. Written as DNA, the CDR3 is TGTGCCAGCTTTAAGACAGGGACGGACACCGGGGAGCTGTTTTTT.